These T cell receptor beta chains were read from a single sample in a study of T-cell memory formation after mild COVID-19. Each CDR3 protein is one row after TCRdb ran MiXCR on the 5' RACE reads. The table includes 400,000 to 500,000 distinct CDR3 sequences, roughly 20% detected once. Sequencing input: PBMCs or a T cell subset sorted from them (not recorded which). The receptors derive from an adult woman who had mild COVID-19 (a few samples of this study predate the infection). Cell type and time point are not known. Each CDR3 is given with its conserved first and last residue. The D gene is left open where the match is weak. Size is omitted from some rows. Given values are once, few, many or a class for expanded clones.

>NA|TRBV15|NA|TRBJ2-7
CATSKGTNYEQYF
TGTGCCACCAGCAAAGGAACCAACTACGAGCAGTACTTC
>NA|TRBV7-2|NA|TRBJ2-3
CASSFDSSTDTQYF
TGTGCCAGCAGCTTCGACTCAAGCACAGATACGCAGTATTTT
>NA|TRBV24-1|few|TRBJ2-7
CATSDGKTVLGSEQYF
TGTGCCACCAGTGATGGGAAAACAGTATTGGGATCCGAGCAGTACTTC
>TRBD1|TRBV5-1|NA|TRBJ2-7
CASSLLGQGEIKYF
TGCGCCAGCAGCTTGCTAGGACAGGGGGAGATTAAGTACTTC
>TRBD1|TRBV7-3|few|TRBJ1-6
CASSRQGILGSPLHF
TGTGCCAGCAGTCGACAGGGGATACTTGGTTCACCCCTCCACTTT
>TRBD2|TRBV5-1|NA|TRBJ2-7
CASSPSGRADEQYF
TGCGCCAGCAGCCCTAGCGGGAGGGCCGATGAGCAGTACTTC
>NA|TRBV4-1|NA|TRBJ2-3
CASRQEAFSTDTQYF
TGCGCCAGCAGACAAGAGGCATTTAGCACAGATACGCAGTATTTT
>NA|TRBV4-2|few|TRBJ2-4
CASSPRDFENIQYF
TGTGCCAGCAGCCCCCGGGACTTCGAAAACATTCAGTACTTC
>TRBD2|TRBV3-1|few|TRBJ2-3
CASSPLAGAVTDTQYF
TGTGCCAGCAGCCCACTAGCGGGAGCCGTCACAGATACGCAGTATTTT
>TRBD2|TRBV29-1|few|TRBJ2-2
CSVPSGSAGELFF
TGCAGCGTGCCTAGCGGGAGTGCCGGGGAGCTGTTTTTT
>TRBD1|TRBV20-1|NA|TRBJ2-5
CSALRGTAEETQYF
TGCAGTGCGCTAAGAGGGACAGCCGAAGAGACCCAGTACTTC
>NA|TRBV4-3|few|TRBJ1-2
CASSVDSSGNYGYTF
TGCGCCAGCAGCGTTGACTCCTCCGGGAACTATGGCTACACCTTC
>TRBD1|TRBV4-1|NA|TRBJ1-1
CASSQPEGQVNTEAFF
TGCGCCAGCAGCCAACCAGAGGGACAGGTTAACACTGAAGCTTTCTTT
>NA|TRBV4-3|NA|TRBJ2-2
CASSLTDTGELFF
TGCGCCAGCAGCCTGACAGACACCGGGGAGCTGTTTTTT
>NA|TRBV6-5|few|TRBJ2-3
CASSYGAERTDTQYF
TGTGCCAGCAGTTATGGCGCGGAACGCACAGATACGCAGTATTTT
>NA|TRBV4-1|few|TRBJ2-3
CASSPTRLAAASTDTQYF
TGCGCCAGCAGCCCAACTCGCTTAGCGGCAGCTAGCACAGATACGCAGTATTTT
>TRBD1|TRBV5-5|many|TRBJ1-5
CASSSAGGSGQPQHF
TGTGCCAGCAGCTCCGCAGGGGGATCGGGCCAGCCCCAGCATTTT
>TRBD2|TRBV19|few|TRBJ2-1
CASSIGTSGTYNEQFF
TGTGCCAGTAGTATAGGGACTAGCGGGACCTACAATGAGCAGTTCTTC
>NA|TRBV4-1|few|TRBJ2-3
CASSLQGGGLTSTDTQYF
TGCGCCAGCAGCCTACAAGGGGGGGGGCTTACTAGCACAGATACGCAGTATTTT
>NA|TRBV29-1|NA|TRBJ2-1
CSVEITSVSVEGNEQFF
TGCAGCGTTGAAATAACATCAGTCTCGGTAGAAGGCAATGAGCAGTTCTTC
>TRBD1|TRBV6-6|NA|TRBJ1-6
CASSSRDRDRSPLHF
TGTGCCAGCAGTTCTAGGGACAGGGACAGATCACCCCTCCACTTT
>TRBD1|TRBV19|NA|TRBJ1-2
CASSILRGDLNGYTF
TGTGCCAGTAGTATCCTCAGGGGGGACCTGAATGGCTACACCTTC
>NA|TRBV12-3/TRBV12-4|NA|TRBJ1-1
CASSRQRKNTEAFF
TGTGCCAGCAGTAGACAGAGAAAAAACACTGAAGCTTTCTTT
>NA|TRBV24-1|few|TRBJ1-5
CAPLGQPQHF
TGTGCCCCCCTAGGTCAGCCCCAGCATTTT
>NA|TRBV6-5|NA|TRBJ1-2
CASSRRTGDFNYGYTF
TGTGCCAGCAGTCGACGGACGGGGGATTTTAACTATGGCTACACCTTC
>NA|TRBV29-1|NA|TRBJ1-1
CSVLTNTEAFF
TGCAGCGTTTTGACGAACACTGAAGCTTTCTTT
>NA|TRBV5-1|NA|TRBJ2-7
CASSPTRAGYEQYF
TGCGCCAGCAGCCCGACCAGGGCCGGGTACGAGCAGTACTTC
>NA|TRBV20-1|once|TRBJ1-1
CSAPMTLEAFF
TGCAGTGCTCCGATGACACTTGAAGCTTTCTTT
>NA|TRBV6-1|NA|TRBJ2-7
CASSEAIYEQYF
TGTGCCAGCAGTGAAGCGATCTACGAGCAGTACTTC
>NA|TRBV12-3/TRBV12-4|NA|TRBJ2-1
CASSARRGGNNEQFF
TGTGCCAGCTCTGCCCGGAGGGGGGGGAACAATGAGCAGTTCTTC
>NA|TRBV12-3/TRBV12-4|NA|TRBJ1-1
CASTLGVTEAFF
TGTGCCAGCACCCTGGGGGTCACTGAAGCTTTCTTT
>NA|TRBV5-1|NA|TRBJ1-1
CASSLGPLKATEAFF
TGCGCCAGCAGCTTGGGACCCTTGAAGGCCACTGAAGCTTTCTTT
>NA|TRBV5-1|NA|TRBJ1-4
CASSLGIWSNSRGNEKLFF
TGCGCCAGCAGCTTGGGGATTTGGTCGAACTCCAGGGGTAATGAAAAACTGTTTTTT
>TRBD1|TRBV24-1|NA|TRBJ1-2
CATSDSRQGFYGYTF
TGTGCCACCAGTGATTCCAGACAGGGTTTCTATGGCTACACCTTC
>NA|TRBV20-1|few|TRBJ2-5
CSARDDLQETQYF
TGCAGTGCTAGAGACGACCTGCAAGAGACCCAGTACTTC
>TRBD2|TRBV15|few|TRBJ2-4
CATSRDRGGLAKNIQYF
TGTGCCACCAGCAGAGATCGGGGGGGGTTAGCCAAAAACATTCAGTACTTC
>TRBD2|TRBV5-1|NA|TRBJ2-1
CASSLDLAGGYNEQFF
TGCGCCAGCAGCTTGGATCTAGCGGGGGGCTACAATGAGCAGTTCTTC
>TRBD1|TRBV24-1|NA|TRBJ2-2
CATSDPGQGHTGELFF
TGTGCCACCAGTGATCCTGGACAGGGCCACACCGGGGAGCTGTTTTTT
>NA|TRBV12-3/TRBV12-4|NA|TRBJ1-5
CASRTDRLEPQHF
TGTGCCAGCAGGACGGACAGACTTGAGCCCCAGCATTTT
>TRBD2|TRBV15|NA|TRBJ2-5
CATSWGLAAQETQYF
TGTGCCACCAGCTGGGGACTAGCGGCTCAAGAGACCCAGTACTTC
>NA|TRBV5-1|few|TRBJ2-3
CASSSEGRTDTQYF
TGCGCCAGCAGCTCGGAGGGCAGAACAGATACGCAGTATTTT
>NA|TRBV11-2|few|TRBJ2-7
CASSPLGLATTWEQYF
TGTGCCAGCAGCCCCCTGGGGCTAGCGACGACCTGGGAGCAGTACTTC
>NA|TRBV2|NA|TRBJ1-2
CASSEGVSNYGYTF
TGTGCCAGCAGCGAAGGGGTTTCTAACTATGGCTACACCTTC
>NA|TRBV3-1|NA|TRBJ2-1
CASSQESGRLNEQFF
TGTGCCAGCAGCCAAGAATCCGGGAGATTAAATGAGCAGTTCTTC
>NA|TRBV7-9|NA|TRBJ2-2
CASSRDINTGELFF
TGTGCCAGCAGCAGGGATATTAACACCGGGGAGCTGTTTTTT
>NA|TRBV25-1|few|TRBJ2-2
CASTSTQGNTGELFF
TGTGCCAGCACCTCTACTCAGGGGAACACCGGGGAGCTGTTTTTT
>TRBD1|TRBV29-1|NA|TRBJ1-1
CSVEKKGAGNTEAFF
TGCAGCGTTGAAAAGAAGGGGGCAGGGAACACTGAAGCTTTCTTT
>TRBD1|TRBV6-5|few|TRBJ2-3
CASSYDGQGIDTQYF
TGTGCCAGCAGTTACGATGGACAGGGGATAGATACGCAGTATTTT
>TRBD2|TRBV5-1|NA|TRBJ2-1
CASSLTSGSPGRGEQFF
TGCGCCAGCAGCTTGACTAGCGGGAGTCCCGGACGGGGTGAGCAGTTCTTC
>NA|TRBV7-2|few|TRBJ2-3
CASSIRPGINTDTQYF
TGTGCCAGCAGCATTCGACCCGGTATTAACACAGATACGCAGTATTTT
>NA|TRBV20-1|NA|TRBJ1-1
CSARDRWFPRRDPLGAFF
TGCAGTGCTAGAGATCGGTGGTTCCCGAGGAGGGACCCACTCGGAGCTTTCTTT
>NA|TRBV24-1|few|TRBJ2-5
CATSDWDIQETQYF
TGTGCCACCAGTGACTGGGACATCCAAGAGACCCAGTACTTC
>TRBD1|TRBV19|NA|TRBJ2-7
CASSIAAGDRGFGEQYF
TGTGCCAGTAGTATTGCTGCCGGGGACAGGGGGTTCGGCGAGCAGTACTTC